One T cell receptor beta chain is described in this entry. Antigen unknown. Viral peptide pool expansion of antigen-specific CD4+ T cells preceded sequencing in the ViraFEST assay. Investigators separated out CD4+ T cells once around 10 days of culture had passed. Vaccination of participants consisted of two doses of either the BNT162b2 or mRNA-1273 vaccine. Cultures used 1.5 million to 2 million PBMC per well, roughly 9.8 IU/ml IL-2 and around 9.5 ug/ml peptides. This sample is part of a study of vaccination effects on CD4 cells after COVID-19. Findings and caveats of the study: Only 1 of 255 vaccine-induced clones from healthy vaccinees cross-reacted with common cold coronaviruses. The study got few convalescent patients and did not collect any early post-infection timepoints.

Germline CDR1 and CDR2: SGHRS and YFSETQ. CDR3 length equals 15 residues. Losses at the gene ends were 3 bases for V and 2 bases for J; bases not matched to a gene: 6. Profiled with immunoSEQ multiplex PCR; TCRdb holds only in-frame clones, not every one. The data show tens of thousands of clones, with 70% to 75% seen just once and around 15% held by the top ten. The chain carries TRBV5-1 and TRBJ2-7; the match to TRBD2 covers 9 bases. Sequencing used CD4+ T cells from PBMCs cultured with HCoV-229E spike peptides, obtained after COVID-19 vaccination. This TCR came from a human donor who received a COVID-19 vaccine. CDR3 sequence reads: CASSSGTSRTYEQYF. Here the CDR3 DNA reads TGCGCCAGCAGCTCCGGGACTAGCCGAACCTACGAGCAGTACTTC. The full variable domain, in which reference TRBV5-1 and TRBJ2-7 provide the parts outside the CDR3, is KAGVTQTPRYLIKTRGQQVTLSCSPISGHRSVSWYQQTPGQGLQFLFEYFSETQRNKGNFPGRFSGRQFSNSRSEMNVSTLELGDSALYLCASSSGTSRTYEQYFGPGTRLTVT.